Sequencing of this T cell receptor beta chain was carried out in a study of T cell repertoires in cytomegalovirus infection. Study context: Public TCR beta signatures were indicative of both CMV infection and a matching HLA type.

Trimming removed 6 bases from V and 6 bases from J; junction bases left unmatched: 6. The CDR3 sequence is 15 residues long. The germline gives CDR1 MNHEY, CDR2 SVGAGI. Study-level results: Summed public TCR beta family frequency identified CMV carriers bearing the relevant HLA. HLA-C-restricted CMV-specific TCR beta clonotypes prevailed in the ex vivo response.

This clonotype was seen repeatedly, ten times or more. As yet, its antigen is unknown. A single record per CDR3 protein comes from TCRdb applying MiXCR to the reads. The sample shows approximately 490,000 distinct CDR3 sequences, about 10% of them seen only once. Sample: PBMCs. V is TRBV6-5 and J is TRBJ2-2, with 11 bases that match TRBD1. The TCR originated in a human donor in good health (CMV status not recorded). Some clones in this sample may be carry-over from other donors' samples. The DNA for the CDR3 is TGTGCCAGCAGCCGATCGGGACAGGGGGCCGGGGAGCTGTTTTTT. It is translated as CASSRSGQGAGELFF.